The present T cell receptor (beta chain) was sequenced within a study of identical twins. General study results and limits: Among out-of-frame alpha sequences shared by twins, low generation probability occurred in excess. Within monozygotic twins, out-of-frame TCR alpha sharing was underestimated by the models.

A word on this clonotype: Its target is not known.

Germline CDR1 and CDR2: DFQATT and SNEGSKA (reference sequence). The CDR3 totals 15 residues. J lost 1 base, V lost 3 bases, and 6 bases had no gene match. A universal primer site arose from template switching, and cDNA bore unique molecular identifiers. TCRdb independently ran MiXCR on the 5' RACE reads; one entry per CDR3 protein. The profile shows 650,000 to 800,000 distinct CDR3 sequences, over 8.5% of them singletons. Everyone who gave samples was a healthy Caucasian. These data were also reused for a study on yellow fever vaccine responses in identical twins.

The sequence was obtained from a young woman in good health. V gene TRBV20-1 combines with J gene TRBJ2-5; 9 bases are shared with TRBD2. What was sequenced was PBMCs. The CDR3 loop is CSARDSGSTQETQYF. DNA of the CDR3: TGCAGTGCTAGGGATAGCGGGAGTACCCAAGAGACCCAGTACTTC.